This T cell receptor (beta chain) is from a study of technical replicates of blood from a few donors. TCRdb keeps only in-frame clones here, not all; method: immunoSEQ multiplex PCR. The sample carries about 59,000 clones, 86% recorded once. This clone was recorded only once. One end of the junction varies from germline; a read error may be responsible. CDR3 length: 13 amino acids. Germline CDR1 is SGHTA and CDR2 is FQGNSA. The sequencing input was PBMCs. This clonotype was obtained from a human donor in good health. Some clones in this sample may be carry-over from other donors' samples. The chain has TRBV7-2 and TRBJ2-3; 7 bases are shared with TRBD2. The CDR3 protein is CASSLAAGASHRF. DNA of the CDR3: TGTGCCAGCAGCTTAGCGGCGGGAGCGTCGCATCGTTTT.